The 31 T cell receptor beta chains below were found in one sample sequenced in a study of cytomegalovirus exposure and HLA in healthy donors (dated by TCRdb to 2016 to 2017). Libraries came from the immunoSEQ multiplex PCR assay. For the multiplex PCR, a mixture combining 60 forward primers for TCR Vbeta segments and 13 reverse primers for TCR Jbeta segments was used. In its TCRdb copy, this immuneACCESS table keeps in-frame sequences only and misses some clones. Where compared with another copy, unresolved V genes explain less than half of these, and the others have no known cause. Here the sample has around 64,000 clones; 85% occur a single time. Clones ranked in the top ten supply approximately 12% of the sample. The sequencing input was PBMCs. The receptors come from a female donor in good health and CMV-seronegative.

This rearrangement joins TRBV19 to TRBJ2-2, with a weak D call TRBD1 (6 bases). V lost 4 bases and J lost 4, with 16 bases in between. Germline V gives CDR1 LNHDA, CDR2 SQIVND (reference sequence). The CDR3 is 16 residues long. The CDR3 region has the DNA TGTGCCAGTAGTAATCAGAGGACAGAGAGCACCGGGGAGCTGTTTTTT. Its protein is CASSNQRTESTGELFF.

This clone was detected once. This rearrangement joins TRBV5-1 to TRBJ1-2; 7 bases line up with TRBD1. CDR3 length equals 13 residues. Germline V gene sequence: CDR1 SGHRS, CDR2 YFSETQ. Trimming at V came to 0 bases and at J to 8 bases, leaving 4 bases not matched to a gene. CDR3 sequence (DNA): TGCGCCAGCAGCTTGGGAGGGGGCGAGGGCTACACCTTC. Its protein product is CASSLGGGEGYTF.

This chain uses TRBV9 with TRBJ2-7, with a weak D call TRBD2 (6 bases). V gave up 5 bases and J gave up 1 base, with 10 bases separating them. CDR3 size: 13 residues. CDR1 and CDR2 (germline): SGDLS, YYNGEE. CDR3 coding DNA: TGTGCCAGCAGAGGGACTGATTCCTACGAGCAGTACTTC. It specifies CASRGTDSYEQYF.

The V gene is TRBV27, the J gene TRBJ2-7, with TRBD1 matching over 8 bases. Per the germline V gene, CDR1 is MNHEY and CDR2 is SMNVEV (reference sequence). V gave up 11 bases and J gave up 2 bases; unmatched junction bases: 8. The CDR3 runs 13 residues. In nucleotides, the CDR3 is TGTGCCCTTACCAGGGACAGGACCTACGAGCAGTACTTC. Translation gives CALTRDRTYEQYF.

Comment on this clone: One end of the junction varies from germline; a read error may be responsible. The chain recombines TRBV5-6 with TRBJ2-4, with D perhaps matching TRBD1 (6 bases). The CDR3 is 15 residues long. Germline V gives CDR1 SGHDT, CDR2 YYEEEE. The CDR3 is CASSGFAGGSNSQYF. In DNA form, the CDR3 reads TGTGCCAGCAGCGGATTTGCTGGGGGCAGTAACAGTCAGTACTTC.

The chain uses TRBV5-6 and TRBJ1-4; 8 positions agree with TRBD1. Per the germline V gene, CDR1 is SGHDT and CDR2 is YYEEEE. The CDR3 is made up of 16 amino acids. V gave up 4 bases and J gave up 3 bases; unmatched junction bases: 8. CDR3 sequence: CASSLWGQASNEKLFF. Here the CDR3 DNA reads TGTGCCAGCAGCCTCTGGGGACAGGCTTCTAATGAAAAACTGTTTTTT. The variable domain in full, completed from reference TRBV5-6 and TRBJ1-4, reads DAGVTQSPTHLIKTRGQQVTLRCSPKSGHDTVSWYQQALGQGPQFIFQYYEEEERQRGNFPDRFSGHQFPNYSSELNVNALLLGDSALYLCASSLWGQASNEKLFFGSGTQLSVL.

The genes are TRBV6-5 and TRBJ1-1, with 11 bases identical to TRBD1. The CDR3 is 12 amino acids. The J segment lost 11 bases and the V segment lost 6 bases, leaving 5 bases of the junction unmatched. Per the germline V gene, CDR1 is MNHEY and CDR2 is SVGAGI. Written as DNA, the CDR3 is TGTGCCAGCAGAGGGACAGGGGGTGCCGCTTTCTTT. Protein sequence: CASRGTGGAAFF.

The CDR3 DNA sequence: TGTGCCAGCAGCCAACGGCCTGGCCGGGGGGTGGATGAGCAGTTCTTC. As protein: CASSQRPGRGVDEQFF. The chain carries TRBV7-9 and TRBJ2-1; 7 nucleotides agree with TRBD2. Germline V CDR1 and CDR2: SEHNR, FQNEAQ (reference sequence). The junction had 15 bases not matched to a gene; V was cut back by 5 bases and J by 8 bases. The CDR3 has 16 residues.

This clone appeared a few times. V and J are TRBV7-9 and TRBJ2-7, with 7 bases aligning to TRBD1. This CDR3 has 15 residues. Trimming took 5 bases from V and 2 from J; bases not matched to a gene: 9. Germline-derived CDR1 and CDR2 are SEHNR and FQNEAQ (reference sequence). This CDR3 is CASSTWTGDTYEQYF. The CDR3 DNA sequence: TGTGCCAGCAGCACCTGGACAGGTGACACCTACGAGCAGTACTTC.

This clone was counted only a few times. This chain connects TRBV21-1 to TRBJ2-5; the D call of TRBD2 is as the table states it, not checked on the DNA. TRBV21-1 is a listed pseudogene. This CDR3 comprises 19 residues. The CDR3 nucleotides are TGTGCCAGCAGCTCGATCAGCGTACCCTTAACTAGCGGGAAAGAGACCCAGTACTTC. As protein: CASSSISVPLTSGKETQYF.

CDR3 sequence: CASRGQSNTGELFF. The CDR3 DNA reads as TGTGCCAGCAGAGGACAGTCGAACACCGGGGAGCTGTTTTTT. The chain combines TRBV11-3 with TRBJ2-2; a possible D gene is TRBD1 (6 bases). Trimming shortened V by 6 bases and J by 0 bases, and 8 bases separated the two germline ends. Germline CDR1 reads SGHNT; CDR2 reads YENEEA. This CDR3 has 14 residues.

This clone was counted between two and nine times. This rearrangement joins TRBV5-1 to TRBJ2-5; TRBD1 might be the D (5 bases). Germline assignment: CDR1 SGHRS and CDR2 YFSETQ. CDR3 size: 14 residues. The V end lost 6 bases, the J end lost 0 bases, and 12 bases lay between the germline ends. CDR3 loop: CASTRGLYQETQYF. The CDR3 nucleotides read TGCGCCAGCACTAGGGGTCTGTACCAAGAGACCCAGTACTTC.

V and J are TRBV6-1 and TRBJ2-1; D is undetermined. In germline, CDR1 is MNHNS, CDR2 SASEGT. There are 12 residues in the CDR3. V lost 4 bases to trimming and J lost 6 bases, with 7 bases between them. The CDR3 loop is CASSAYSNEQFF. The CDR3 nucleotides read TGTGCCAGCAGTGCCTACTCCAATGAGCAGTTCTTC.

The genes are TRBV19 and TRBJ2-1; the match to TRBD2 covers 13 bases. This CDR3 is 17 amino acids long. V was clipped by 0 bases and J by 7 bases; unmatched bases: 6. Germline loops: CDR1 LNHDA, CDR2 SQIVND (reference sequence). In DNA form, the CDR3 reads TGTGCCAGTAGTATAGAGCGGACTAGCGGGGGACGGAATGAGCAGTTCTTC. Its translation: CASSIERTSGGRNEQFF.

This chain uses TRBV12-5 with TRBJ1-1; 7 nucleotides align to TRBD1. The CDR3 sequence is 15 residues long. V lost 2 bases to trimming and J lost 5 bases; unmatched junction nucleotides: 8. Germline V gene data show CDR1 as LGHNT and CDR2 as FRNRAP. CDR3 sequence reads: CASGLIRGQLTEAFF. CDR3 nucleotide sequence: TGTGCTAGTGGTTTGATAAGGGGGCAGTTGACTGAAGCTTTCTTT.

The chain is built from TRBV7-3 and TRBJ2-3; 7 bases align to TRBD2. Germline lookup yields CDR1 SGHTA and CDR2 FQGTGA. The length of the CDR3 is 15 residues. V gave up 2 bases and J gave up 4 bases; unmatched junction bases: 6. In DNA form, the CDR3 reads TGTGCCAGCAGCTTACTCCCGGGGGGTTCAGATACGCAGTATTTT. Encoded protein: CASSLLPGGSDTQYF.

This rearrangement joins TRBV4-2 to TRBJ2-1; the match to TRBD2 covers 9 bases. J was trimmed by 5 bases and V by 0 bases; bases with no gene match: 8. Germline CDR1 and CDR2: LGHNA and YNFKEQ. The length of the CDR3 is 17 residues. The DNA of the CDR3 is TGTGCCAGCAGCCAAGAGATAGCGGGGGTACTAAACAATGAGCAGTTCTTC. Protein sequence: CASSQEIAGVLNNEQFF.

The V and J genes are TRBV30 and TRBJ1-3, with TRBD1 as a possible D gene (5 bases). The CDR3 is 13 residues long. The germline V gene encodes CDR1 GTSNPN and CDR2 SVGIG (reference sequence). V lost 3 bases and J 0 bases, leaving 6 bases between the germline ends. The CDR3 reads CAWSRDSGNTIYF. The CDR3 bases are TGTGCCTGGAGCAGGGACTCTGGAAACACCATATATTTT.

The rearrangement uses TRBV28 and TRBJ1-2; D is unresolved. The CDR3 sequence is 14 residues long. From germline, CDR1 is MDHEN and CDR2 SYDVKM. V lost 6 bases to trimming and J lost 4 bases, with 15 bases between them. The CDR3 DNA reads TGTGCCAGCAGGAGCGGACGCGGTGGCTATGGCTACACCTTC. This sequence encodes CASRSGRGGYGYTF.

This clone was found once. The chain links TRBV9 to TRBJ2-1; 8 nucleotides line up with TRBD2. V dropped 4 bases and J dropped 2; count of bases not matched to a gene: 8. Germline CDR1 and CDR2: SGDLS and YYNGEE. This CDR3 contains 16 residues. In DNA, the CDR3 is TGTGCCAGCAGCCCTGGGGAACTAGCGGCCTACAATGAGCAGTTCTTC. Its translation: CASSPGELAAYNEQFF.

The CDR3 is CASSPSGGAGDTQYF. DNA for the CDR3: TGTGCCAGCAGCCCCAGCGGGGGGGCCGGAGATACGCAGTATTTT. The chain carries TRBV7-3 and TRBJ2-3, with TRBD2 matching 10 bases. Germline V lookup: CDR1 SGHTA, CDR2 FQGTGA. With V trimmed by 5 bases and J by 5 bases, 7 bases remained unmatched. The CDR3 loop spans 15 amino acids.

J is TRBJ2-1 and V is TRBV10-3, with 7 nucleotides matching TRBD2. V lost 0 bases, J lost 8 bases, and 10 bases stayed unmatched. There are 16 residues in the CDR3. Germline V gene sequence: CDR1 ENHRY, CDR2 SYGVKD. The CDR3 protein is CAISESQPGLIHEQFF. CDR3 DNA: TGTGCCATCAGTGAGTCACAGCCGGGACTAATCCATGAGCAGTTCTTC.

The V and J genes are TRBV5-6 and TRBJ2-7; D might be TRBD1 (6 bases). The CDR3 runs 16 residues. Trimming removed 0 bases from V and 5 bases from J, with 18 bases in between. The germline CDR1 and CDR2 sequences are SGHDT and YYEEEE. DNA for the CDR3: TGTGCCAGCAGCTTGGCTATGCAGGGACATGGGAACGAGCAGTACTTC. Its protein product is CASSLAMQGHGNEQYF. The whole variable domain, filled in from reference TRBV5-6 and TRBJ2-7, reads DAGVTQSPTHLIKTRGQQVTLRCSPKSGHDTVSWYQQALGQGPQFIFQYYEEEERQRGNFPDRFSGHQFPNYSSELNVNALLLGDSALYLCASSLAMQGHGNEQYFGPGTRLTVT.

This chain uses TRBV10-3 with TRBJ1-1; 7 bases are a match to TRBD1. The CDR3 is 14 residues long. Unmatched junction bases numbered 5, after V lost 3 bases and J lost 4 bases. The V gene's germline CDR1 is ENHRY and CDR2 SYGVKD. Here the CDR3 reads CAISDRGGGTEAFF. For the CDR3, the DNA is TGTGCCATCAGTGACAGAGGGGGCGGCACTGAAGCTTTCTTT.

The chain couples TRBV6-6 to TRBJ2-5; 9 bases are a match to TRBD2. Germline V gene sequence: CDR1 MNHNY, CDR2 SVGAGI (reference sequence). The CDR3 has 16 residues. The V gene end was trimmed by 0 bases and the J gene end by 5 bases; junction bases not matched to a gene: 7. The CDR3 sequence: CASSYSIWREGETQYF. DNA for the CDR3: TGTGCCAGCAGTTACTCGATTTGGCGGGAGGGCGAGACCCAGTACTTC.

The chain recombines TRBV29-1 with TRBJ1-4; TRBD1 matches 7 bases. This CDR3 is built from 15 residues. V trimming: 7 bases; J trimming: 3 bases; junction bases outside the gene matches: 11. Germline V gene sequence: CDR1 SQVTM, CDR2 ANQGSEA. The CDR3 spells CSGTLQGKANEKLFF. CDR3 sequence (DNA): TGCAGCGGGACGTTACAGGGGAAAGCTAATGAAAAACTGTTTTTT.

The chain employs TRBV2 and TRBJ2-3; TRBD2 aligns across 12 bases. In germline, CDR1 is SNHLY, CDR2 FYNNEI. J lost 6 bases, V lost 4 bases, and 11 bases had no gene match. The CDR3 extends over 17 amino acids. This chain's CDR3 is CASSGPRLAGDEDTQYF. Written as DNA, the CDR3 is TGTGCCAGCAGTGGGCCACGACTAGCGGGAGACGAGGATACGCAGTATTTT.

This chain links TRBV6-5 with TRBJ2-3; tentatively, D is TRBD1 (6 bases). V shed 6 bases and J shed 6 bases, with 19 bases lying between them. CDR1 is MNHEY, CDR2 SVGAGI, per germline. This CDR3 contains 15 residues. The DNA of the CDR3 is TGTGCCAGCAGCTCCCAGGGGACCCCTGCGGATACGCAGTATTTT. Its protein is CASSSQGTPADTQYF.

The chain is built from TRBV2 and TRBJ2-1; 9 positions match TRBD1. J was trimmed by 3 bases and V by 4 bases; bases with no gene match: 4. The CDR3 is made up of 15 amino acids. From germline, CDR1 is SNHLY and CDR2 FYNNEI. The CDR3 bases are TGTGCCAGCAGTGCGGGACAGGGATTCTACAATGAGCAGTTCTTC. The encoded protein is CASSAGQGFYNEQFF. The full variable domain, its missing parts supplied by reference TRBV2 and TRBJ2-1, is EPEVTQTPSHQVTQMGQEVILRCVPISNHLYFYWYRQILGQKVEFLVSFYNNEISEKSEIFDDQFSVERPDGSNFTLKIRSTKLEDSAMYFCASSAGQGFYNEQFFGPGTRLTVL.

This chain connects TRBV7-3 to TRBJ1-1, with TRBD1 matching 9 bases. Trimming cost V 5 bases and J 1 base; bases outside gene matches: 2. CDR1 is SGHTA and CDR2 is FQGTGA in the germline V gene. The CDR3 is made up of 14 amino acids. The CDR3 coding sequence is TGTGCCAGCAGCACAGGGGGCAGGAACACTGAAGCTTTCTTT. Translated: CASSTGGRNTEAFF.

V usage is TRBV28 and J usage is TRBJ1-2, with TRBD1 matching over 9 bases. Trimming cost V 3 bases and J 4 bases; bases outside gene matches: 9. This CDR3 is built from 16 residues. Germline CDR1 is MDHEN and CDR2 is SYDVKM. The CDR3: CASSLVAPGQGYGYTF. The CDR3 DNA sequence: TGTGCCAGCAGTTTGGTGGCCCCGGGACAGGGCTATGGCTACACCTTC.